These 22 T cell receptor beta chains came from one sample sequenced in a study of shared clonotypes between healthy human individuals. Sequencing used immunoSEQ multiplex PCR; TCRdb keeps in-frame clones, though not all of them. The sample lists roughly 1.5 million clones, 95% to 99% seen once, with 0.45% in the top ten. The sample taken for sequencing was naive CD4+ T cells sorted from blood. Specified subset: CD45RA+ positively selected. The receptors originated from a man aged 25-45 years in good health.

The chain employs TRBV6-1 and TRBJ2-7; D unclear. Germline assignment: CDR1 MNHNS and CDR2 SASEGT. The CDR3 totals 15 residues. V dropped 3 bases and J dropped 6 bases, with 18 bases sitting between them. The CDR3 DNA sequence: TGTGCCAGCAGTGAGGGCACACTTCATGTGAGCGAGCAGTACTTC. Amino acids: CASSEGTLHVSEQYF.

The chain links TRBV11-2 to TRBJ2-3; 7 nucleotides match TRBD2. CDR1 and CDR2 from the germline V gene are SGHAT and FQNNGV. The CDR3 runs 17 residues. With V trimmed by 1 base and J by 0 bases, 7 bases remained unmatched. In DNA, the CDR3 is TGTGCCAGCAGCTTAGTCGGGTCAGCGGGGAGCACAGATACGCAGTATTTT. Amino acid sequence: CASSLVGSAGSTDTQYF.

The genes are TRBV28 and TRBJ2-1; D is unclear. V was clipped by 7 bases and J by 0 bases, with 10 bases between them. The CDR3 runs 14 residues. Germline CDR1 is MDHEN and CDR2 is SYDVKM. DNA for the CDR3: TGTGCCAGCACCCAGTTCGGCTCCTACAATGAGCAGTTCTTC. This encodes CASTQFGSYNEQFF. Using reference TRBV28 and TRBJ2-1 for the parts outside the CDR3, the full variable domain is DVKVTQSSRYLVKRTGEKVFLECVQDMDHENMFWYRQDPGLGLRLIYFSYDVKMKEKGDIPEGYSVSREKKERFSLILESASTNQTSMYLCASTQFGSYNEQFFGPGTRLTVL.

The chain employs TRBV5-4 and TRBJ1-1; D is possibly TRBD1 (6 bases). There are 19 residues in the CDR3. CDR1 and CDR2 from the germline V gene are SGHNT and YYREEE (reference sequence). Trimming removed 4 bases at V and 1 base at J, with 26 bases between. Here the CDR3 reads CASSGKAGVNLDRNTEAFF. In DNA form, the CDR3 reads TGTGCCAGCAGCGGGAAGGCAGGGGTTAACTTGGATAGGAACACTGAAGCTTTCTTT.

V usage is TRBV4-1 and J usage is TRBJ2-7, with 9 positions matching TRBD2. Germline values: CDR1 MGHRA, CDR2 YSYEKL. The junction had 15 bases not matched to a gene; V was cut back by 0 bases and J by 6 bases. This CDR3 is built from 18 residues. The CDR3 loop is CASSQEASGKILSSEQYF. In DNA, the CDR3 is TGCGCCAGCAGCCAAGAAGCTAGCGGGAAAATCCTATCAAGCGAGCAGTACTTC.

This chain joins TRBV7-2 and TRBJ2-1; 8 nucleotides line up with TRBD2. Germline CDR1 is SGHTA and CDR2 is FQGNSA. CDR3 size: 14 residues. Losses at the gene ends were 5 bases for V and 6 bases for J; bases not matched to a gene: 6. The DNA for the CDR3 is TGTGCCAGCAGCGCGGGGGGCCTATCCAATGAGCAGTTCTTC. Translated, it gives CASSAGGLSNEQFF. Looking up the rest from reference TRBV7-2 and TRBJ2-1 gives the full variable domain: GAGVSQSPSNKVTEKGKDVELRCDPISGHTALYWYRQSLGQGLEFLIYFQGNSAPDKSGLPSDRFSAERTGGSVSTLTIQRTQQEDSAVYLCASSAGGLSNEQFFGPGTRLTVL.

The rearrangement joins TRBV11-2 to TRBJ2-5; 11 nucleotides line up with TRBD1. V lost 1 base, J lost 0 bases, and 1 base stayed unmatched. Germline-derived CDR1 and CDR2 are SGHAT and FQNNGV. The CDR3 spans 16 residues. The CDR3, as DNA: TGTGCCAGCAGCTTAGGGGACAGGGGGTACCAAGAGACCCAGTACTTC. Protein product: CASSLGDRGYQETQYF.

The CDR3 region has the DNA TGTGCCAGCAGCTCACTAGCGGGAGGACGTGAGACCCAGTACTTC. It translates to CASSSLAGGRETQYF. V and J are TRBV7-6 and TRBJ2-5; 12 nucleotides align to TRBD2. The CDR3 loop spans 15 amino acids. The V gene's germline CDR1 is SGHVS and CDR2 FNYEAQ. The junction had 5 bases not matched to a gene; V was cut back by 4 bases and J by 5 bases.

Of note for this clone: Other nucleotide sequences in the sample specify the same CDR3. The chain has TRBV7-9 and TRBJ2-1; D is perhaps TRBD2 (5 bases). Per the germline V gene, CDR1 is SEHNR and CDR2 is FQNEAQ (reference sequence). The germline V and J ends were trimmed by 8 bases and 6 bases, with 5 bases remaining between them. The CDR3 contains 10 residues. The CDR3 loop is CASRGNEQFF. The CDR3 coding sequence is TGTGCCAGCCGGGGCAATGAGCAGTTCTTC.

The gene calls are TRBV12-5 and TRBJ1-2, with TRBD1 as a possible D gene (5 bases). V gave up 1 base and J gave up 3 bases, with 6 bases separating them. CDR1 and CDR2 from the germline V gene are LGHNT and FRNRAP. The CDR3 is made up of 13 amino acids. CDR3 sequence: CASGLAGYYGYTF. The CDR3 nucleotides are TGTGCTAGTGGTTTGGCAGGGTACTATGGCTACACCTTC.

Written as DNA, the CDR3 is TGTGCCAGCTCACCACTGCCGGGGGTTATCAATCAGCCCCAGCATTTT. Translating gives CASSPLPGVINQPQHF. The chain is built from TRBV18 and TRBJ1-5; TRBD1 is a possible D gene (5 bases). Germline V gene data show CDR1 as KGHSH and CDR2 as LQKENI. This CDR3 has 16 residues. V was shortened by 1 base and J by 3 bases, with 13 bases between the two germline ends. The full variable domain, its missing parts supplied by reference TRBV18 and TRBJ1-5, is NAGVMQNPRHLVRRRGQEARLRCSPMKGHSHVYWYRQLPEEGLKFMVYLQKENIIDESGMPKERFSAEFPKEGPSILRIQQVVRGDSAAYFCASSPLPGVINQPQHFGDGTRLSIL.

This sequence joins TRBV5-5 and TRBJ1-5; no definite D call. The V gene's germline CDR1 is SGHKS and CDR2 YYEKEE (reference sequence). The V end lost 0 bases, the J end lost 4 bases, and 17 bases lay between the germline ends. This CDR3 is built from 17 residues. CDR3 amino acids: CASSLEPVRRENQPQHF. The CDR3 DNA sequence: TGTGCCAGCAGCTTGGAACCGGTACGAAGGGAAAATCAGCCCCAGCATTTT.

The J gene is TRBJ1-1, the V gene TRBV28; D ambiguous. There are 11 residues in the CDR3. The germline V gene encodes CDR1 MDHEN and CDR2 SYDVKM. V was shortened by 7 bases and J by 5 bases, with 8 bases between the two germline ends. The CDR3 loop is CASKSDTEAFF. DNA of the CDR3: TGTGCCAGCAAGAGTGATACTGAAGCTTTCTTT.

The V and J genes are TRBV27 and TRBJ2-5; TRBD2 matches 13 bases. The trim removed 7 bases at V and 4 bases at J, leaving 15 bases unmatched. CDR3 length equals 18 residues. Germline V gene lookup returns CDR1 MNHEY and CDR2 SMNVEV (reference sequence). In nucleotides, the CDR3 is TGTGCCAGCACCTCACGCAAACACACTAGCGGGAGGGTAGAGACCCAGTACTTC. Amino acid sequence: CASTSRKHTSGRVETQYF.

The genes are TRBV7-3 and TRBJ2-6; D is possibly TRBD2 (5 bases). The germline V gene has CDR1 SGHTA and CDR2 FQGTGA. V lost 5 bases, J lost 4 bases, and 12 bases lay in between. CDR3 length: 15 amino acids. CDR3 bases: TGTGCCAGCAGCCTAGGGAGTTCCGGGGCCAACGTCCTGACTTTC. It specifies CASSLGSSGANVLTF.

This rearrangement joins TRBV11-2 to TRBJ2-1; no clear D. Looked up from germline, CDR1 is SGHAT and CDR2 is FQNNGV. The CDR3 runs 13 residues. The V end was cut by 5 bases, the J end by 5 bases, with 10 bases between. The chain's CDR3 is CASSLNRHNEQFF. CDR3 DNA sequence: TGTGCCAGCAGCCTCAATAGACACAATGAGCAGTTCTTC. Filled out from reference TRBV11-2 and TRBJ2-1, the complete variable domain reads EAGVAQSPRYKIIEKRQSVAFWCNPISGHATLYWYQQILGQGPKLLIQFQNNGVVDDSQLPKDRFSAERLKGVDSTLKIQPAKLEDSAVYLCASSLNRHNEQFFGPGTRLTVL.

This chain uses TRBV4-1 with TRBJ1-2; 8 nucleotides agree with TRBD1. Trimming took 0 bases from V and 4 from J; bases not matched to a gene: 4. Germline lookup yields CDR1 MGHRA and CDR2 YSYEKL. There are 15 residues in the CDR3. The CDR3 DNA follows: TGCGCCAGCAGCCAAGATGGGGACAGGTTCTATGGCTACACCTTC. Its translation: CASSQDGDRFYGYTF.

The chain uses TRBV5-6 and TRBJ2-1; D possibly corresponds to TRBD2 (5 bases). V was pared by 0 bases and J by 2 bases, with 9 bases between. Germline-derived CDR1 and CDR2 are SGHDT and YYEEEE. The CDR3 has 15 amino acids. The CDR3 DNA follows: TGTGCCAGCAGCTTGGCGGGGAGAACCTACAATGAGCAGTTCTTC. As protein: CASSLAGRTYNEQFF.

V usage is TRBV7-2 and J usage is TRBJ1-4; no definite D call. Deletions cut 7 bases from V and 7 bases from J, with 13 bases between. The CDR3 loop spans 13 amino acids. From germline, CDR1 is SGHTA and CDR2 FQGNSA. CDR3 DNA sequence: TGTGCCAGCACCTCGGGCCGTACTGAAAAACTGTTTTTT. Its translation: CASTSGRTEKLFF.

The gene calls are TRBV2 and TRBJ2-1, with a weak D call TRBD1 (5 bases). The CDR3 is 13 amino acids. The V and J ends lost 7 bases and 5 bases respectively, with 12 bases between them. CDR1 is SNHLY, CDR2 FYNNEI, per germline. CDR3 nucleotides: TGTGCCAGCAATCAAGACAGCGACAATGAGCAGTTCTTC. It encodes CASNQDSDNEQFF.

The chain carries TRBV5-1 and TRBJ1-5; no definite D call. Germline V gives CDR1 SGHRS, CDR2 YFSETQ. The CDR3 extends over 15 amino acids. Trimming left V 2 bases short and J 0 bases short, with 9 bases between. CDR3 region: CASSFNGDSNQPQHF. DNA for the CDR3: TGCGCCAGCAGCTTTAACGGAGATAGCAATCAGCCCCAGCATTTT.

The gene calls are TRBV5-5 and TRBJ2-7, with 10 bases lining up with TRBD2. Looked up from germline, CDR1 is SGHKS and CDR2 is YYEKEE (reference sequence). The CDR3 contains 15 residues. V dropped 0 bases and J dropped 2; count of bases not matched to a gene: 2. The CDR3 nucleotides are TGTGCCAGCAGCTTGGTAGCGGGAGGTACCTACGAGCAGTACTTC. This gives the protein CASSLVAGGTYEQYF.